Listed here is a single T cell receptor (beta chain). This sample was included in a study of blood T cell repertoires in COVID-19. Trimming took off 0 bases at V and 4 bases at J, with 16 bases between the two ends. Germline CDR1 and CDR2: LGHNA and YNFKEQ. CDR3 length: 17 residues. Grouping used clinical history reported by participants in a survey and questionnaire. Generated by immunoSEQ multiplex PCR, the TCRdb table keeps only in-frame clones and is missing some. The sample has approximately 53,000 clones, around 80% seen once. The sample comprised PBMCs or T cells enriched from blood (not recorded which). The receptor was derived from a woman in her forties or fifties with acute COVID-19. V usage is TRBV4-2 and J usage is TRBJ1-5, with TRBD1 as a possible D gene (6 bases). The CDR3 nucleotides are TGTGCCAGCAGCCAAGATGGGGGCTTTGGTTCTAATCAGCCCCAGCATTTT. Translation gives CASSQDGGFGSNQPQHF.